The 13 T cell receptor beta chains presented below share a single source sample, sequenced in a study of technical replicates of blood from four donors. TCRdb keeps only in-frame clones here, not all; method: immunoSEQ multiplex PCR. Of some 60,000 clones in the sample, about 94% were seen once. Sequencing was done on a sample of PBMCs. These receptors all stem from a human donor in good health. Some clones in this sample may be carry-over from other donors' samples.

This clone has just one count. This chain connects TRBV7-6 to TRBJ2-2, with D possibly being TRBD1 (6 bases). Germline CDR1 and CDR2: SGHVS and FNYEAQ. This CDR3 has 17 residues. V dropped 4 bases and J dropped 2 bases, with 17 bases sitting between them. CDR3 coding DNA: TGTGCCAGCAGCTCCCCGACGGACGGGACAAACACCGGGGAGCTGTTTTTT. Translation gives CASSSPTDGTNTGELFF.

This clone has a single count. The rearrangement links TRBV5-1 to TRBJ2-5; 7 positions match TRBD1. The germline V gene encodes CDR1 SGHRS and CDR2 YFSETQ. CDR3 length: 15 residues. Trimming took 4 bases from V and 4 from J; bases not matched to a gene: 10. The CDR3: CASSTTGLIRETQYF. CDR3 nucleotide sequence: TGCGCCAGCAGCACGACAGGGCTCATTCGAGAGACCCAGTACTTC.

The chain links TRBV2 to TRBJ1-1, with D possibly TRBD1 on 6 matching bases. The V and J ends lost 5 bases and 2 bases respectively, with 9 bases between them. The CDR3 runs to 13 residues. The germline CDR1 and CDR2 sequences are SNHLY and FYNNEI. The CDR3 DNA follows: TGTGCCAGCAGTCAGGACAGAAACACTGAAGCTTTCTTT. Amino acid sequence: CASSQDRNTEAFF.

This chain connects TRBV9 to TRBJ2-2, with 8 bases identical to TRBD1. Germline CDR1 SGDLS, CDR2 YYNGEE. The CDR3 sequence is 16 residues long. After removal of 4 bases from V and 5 bases from J, the junction contained 10 bases not matched to a gene. CDR3 in DNA: TGTGCCAGCAGCCCCGGGACAGGAGTTGGGACCGGGGAGCTGTTTTTT. It yields the protein CASSPGTGVGTGELFF.

The rearrangement joins TRBV20-1 to TRBJ2-5; unclear D gene. Germline loops: CDR1 DFQATT, CDR2 SNEGSKA (reference sequence). Trimming removed 2 bases from V and 6 bases from J, with 7 bases in between. The CDR3 length is 11 residues. The CDR3 bases are TGCAGTGCTAGAATTCAAAAGACCCAGTACTTC. It yields the protein CSARIQKTQYF.

V gene TRBV21-1 combines with J gene TRBJ2-7; the tabulated D call, TRBD2, remains unverified against the DNA. TRBV21-1 is termed a pseudogene. The CDR3 contains 17 residues. For the CDR3, the DNA is TGTGCCAGCAGCCCGGGGGGCCTAGCGGGGCCGGGGAACGAGCAGTACTTC. Translated, it gives CASSPGGLAGPGNEQYF.

The J gene is TRBJ1-5, the V gene TRBV4-3, with TRBD1 as a possible D gene (5 bases). CDR1 and CDR2 from the germline V gene are LGHNA and YSLEER. The CDR3 sequence is 15 residues long. The V end lost 0 bases, the J end lost 11 bases, and 17 bases lay between the germline ends. The CDR3 coding sequence is TGCGCCAGCAGCCAAGAGCGGCAGGGTGCCGCGGCCCAGCATTTT. Translating gives CASSQERQGAAAQHF.

The chain combines TRBV5-4 with TRBJ2-3; TRBD2 matches at 8 bases. The CDR3 extends over 15 amino acids. Germline loops: CDR1 SGHNT, CDR2 YYREEE (reference sequence). With V trimmed by 3 bases and J by 5 bases, 8 bases remained unmatched. The CDR3 DNA reads TGTGCCAGCAGCTCGAAGGGACTAGACCTAGATACGCAGTATTTT. Translating gives CASSSKGLDLDTQYF.

This chain connects TRBV10-3 to TRBJ1-5, with D perhaps matching TRBD1 (5 bases). Trimming stripped 0 bases from V and 6 bases from J, with 12 bases between. This CDR3 comprises 15 residues. Germline V gene sequence: CDR1 ENHRY, CDR2 SYGVKD. CDR3 loop: CAISESGGTGQPQHF. CDR3 nucleotides: TGTGCCATCAGTGAGTCTGGGGGGACGGGTCAGCCCCAGCATTTT.

This chain joins TRBV28 and TRBJ2-7; no clear D gene. The CDR3 totals 13 residues. Germline values: CDR1 MDHEN, CDR2 SYDVKM. Trimming removed 2 bases at V and 2 bases at J, with 7 bases between. In DNA, the CDR3 is TGTGCCAGCAGTTTACACTTAGCCTACGAGCAGTACTTC. Amino acids: CASSLHLAYEQYF.

The chain recombines TRBV7-8 with TRBJ2-1; the match to TRBD2 covers 7 bases. This CDR3 has 14 amino acids. Per germline, CDR1 SGHVS and CDR2 FQNEAQ. Trimming at V came to 3 bases and at J to 8 bases, leaving 7 bases not matched to a gene. The CDR3 DNA reads as TGTGCCAGCAGCTTTGGAGGGAGGGGTGATGAGCAGTTCTTC. The encoded protein is CASSFGGRGDEQFF.

This sequence joins TRBV29-1 and TRBJ2-7; 9 bases are a match to TRBD2. Germline V lookup: CDR1 SQVTM, CDR2 ANQGSEA. V trimming: 2 bases; J trimming: 5 bases; junction bases outside the gene matches: 1. This CDR3 has 12 residues. In DNA form, the CDR3 reads TGCAGCGTTGAAAGGACTAGCGACGAGCAGTACTTC. This gives the protein CSVERTSDEQYF.

The J gene is TRBJ1-1, the V gene TRBV11-1; D gene uncertain. In germline, CDR1 is SGHAT, CDR2 FQDESV (reference sequence). The CDR3 sequence is 15 residues long. Between the trimmed V and J ends, which lost 2 bases and 1 base, there was a span of 11 bases. DNA of the CDR3: TGTGCCAGCAGCTTAAGAGGGAGGGAGAACACTGAAGCTTTCTTT. It specifies CASSLRGRENTEAFF.